This T cell receptor beta chain is from a study of CD8 T cells in ankylosing spondylitis. Regarding the study as a whole: In ankylosing spondylitis blood, a motif of fewer than 10 highly homologous TCR beta variants appeared characteristic. Significant enrichment of disease-linked clones was reported in matched ankylosing spondylitis synovial fluid. Previous work reported some of these motif variants in the synovial fluid and blood of reactive arthritis. Disease-linked clones proved CD8+ and comparatively uncommon in peripheral blood.

Generation of TCR beta libraries employed quantitative 5'-RACE incorporating molecular barcodes. One entry per CDR3 protein results from TCRdb running MiXCR on the 5' RACE reads. The data show approximately 400,000 distinct CDR3 sequences, 17% seen once. The CDR3 spans 15 residues. CDR1 and CDR2 from the germline V gene are LNHNV and YYDKDF (reference sequence). The junction had 7 bases not matched to a gene; V was cut back by 1 base and J by 10 bases. About this clonotype itself: No antigen is known for it.

The clonotype was recovered from a male donor with ankylosing spondylitis. Sequencing used blood, either unsorted or a sorted T cell fraction (not recorded which). The rearrangement uses TRBV15 and TRBJ1-4, with 9 bases fitting TRBD1. Here the CDR3 reads CATSRGGQGGGKLFF. The CDR3, as DNA: TGTGCCACCAGCAGAGGGGGACAGGGAGGAGGAAAACTGTTTTTT.